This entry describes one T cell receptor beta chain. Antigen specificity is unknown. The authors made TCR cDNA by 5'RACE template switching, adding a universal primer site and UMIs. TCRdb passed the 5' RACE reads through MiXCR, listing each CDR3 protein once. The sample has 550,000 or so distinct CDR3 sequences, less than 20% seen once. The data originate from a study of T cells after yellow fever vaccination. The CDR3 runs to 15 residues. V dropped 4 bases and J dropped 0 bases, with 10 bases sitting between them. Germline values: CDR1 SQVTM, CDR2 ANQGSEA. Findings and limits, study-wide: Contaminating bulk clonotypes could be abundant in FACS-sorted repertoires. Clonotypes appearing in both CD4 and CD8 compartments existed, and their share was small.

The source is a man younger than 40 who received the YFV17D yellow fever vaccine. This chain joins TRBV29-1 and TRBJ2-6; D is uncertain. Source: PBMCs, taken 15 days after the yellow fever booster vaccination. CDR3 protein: CSVGDPGSGANVLTF. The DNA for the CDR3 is TGCAGCGTTGGAGACCCGGGCTCTGGGGCCAACGTCCTGACTTTC. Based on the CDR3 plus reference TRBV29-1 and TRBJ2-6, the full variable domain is SAVISQKPSRDICQRGTSLTIQCQVDSQVTMMFWYRQQPGQSLTLIATANQGSEATYESGFVIDKFPISRPNLTFSTLTVSNMSPEDSSIYLCSVGDPGSGANVLTFGAGSRLTVL.